Following are 2 T cell receptor beta chains from one sample sequenced in a study of cytomegalovirus exposure and HLA in healthy donors. The PCR made use of 60 Vbeta and 13 Jbeta primers. This table comes from immunoSEQ multiplex PCR, and its TCRdb copy is limited to in-frame clones, with some not included. The sample carries some 190,000 clones, roughly 74% recorded once. Material for sequencing was PBMCs. All receptors come from a woman between 25 and 40 years old in good health and CMV-seropositive.

This sequence joins TRBV7-9 and TRBJ2-3; D possibly corresponds to TRBD2 (6 bases). The CDR3 has 14 amino acids. The germline V gene encodes CDR1 SEHNR and CDR2 FQNEAQ (reference sequence). V was cut by 3 bases and J by 8 bases, with 15 bases left in between. The CDR3: CASSFWAGRGTQYF. CDR3 nucleotide sequence: TGTGCCAGCAGCTTTTGGGCGGGGCGAGGTACGCAGTATTTT.

This rearrangement joins TRBV7-2 to TRBJ1-3; D ambiguous. Germline lookup yields CDR1 SGHTA and CDR2 FQGNSA. The CDR3 runs 14 residues. Trimming pared 6 bases from V and 3 bases from J, leaving 12 bases between. The CDR3 sequence is CASSLKPRGNTIYF. In nucleotides, the CDR3 is TGTGCCAGCAGTCTCAAGCCACGTGGAAACACCATATATTTT. The variable domain in full, completed from reference TRBV7-2 and TRBJ1-3, reads GAGVSQSPSNKVTEKGKDVELRCDPISGHTALYWYRQSLGQGLEFLIYFQGNSAPDKSGLPSDRFSAERTGGSVSTLTIQRTQQEDSAVYLCASSLKPRGNTIYFGEGSWLTVV.